This TCR beta chain appears in the sequencing data of a study of pediatric ulcerative colitis (dated by TCRdb to about 2019). Background on the whole study: Among the ulcerative colitis patients, roughly 7 had pancolitis and two had left-sided colitis, and histology in every patient was consistent with ulcerative colitis. Using the Pediatric Ulcerative Colitis Activity Index, a couple of patients were classed as having mild disease, four as having moderate disease and three as having acute severe colitis. From eight or nine newly diagnosed, treatment-naive pediatric ulcerative colitis patients and a few non-IBD control children, paired blood and rectal samples were collected.

From the cysteine up to the phenylalanine, the CDR3 has a length of 13 residues. Here the CDR3 DNA is all that survives: 39 bases in frame from base 1. V ends up 0 bases short and J 6 bases short, with an unmatched junction base count of 1. Sequences MNHEY (CDR1) and SVGAGI (CDR2) are obtained from the germline V gene. This clone was counted only a few times. The specificity of this receptor is unknown. One base away there is no much larger clone; base qualities are not given. Using the immunoSEQ TRB Survey service, rearranged CDR3 beta regions were amplified from genomic DNA with multiplex V and J primers. To keep sequencing depth the same across samples, survey-level depth of up to 500,000 reads per sample was applied. Libraries were purified and pooled, and sequencing was performed on Illumina technology. Per the authors' processing: Productive clonality, sample overlap, pairwise scatters, CDR3 beta length, V/D/J gene usage and productiveness were all assessed with the immunoSEQ online tools. Alongside Shannon and Simpson indices, calculated diversity was computed as the number of unique rearrangements divided by total templates, multiplied by 100. Principal component analysis was performed on Z-score normalized data with the R prcomp function and the ggbiplot package. Morisita's index was used to measure clonal overlap between blood and rectum within each subject. Drawn from immuneACCESS, this table holds only the in-frame rearrangements with V and J called that TCRdb kept. Clones are partly lost; checked studies trace under half to an unresolved V gene and leave the rest unexplained. V and J calls and clone size are copied from that table; D and trimming were computed from the DNA. In all, the sample holds about 64,000 clones, and 77% of those were seen once. The ten largest account for over 4% of the sample.

The paper as a whole reports these results and caveats: For technical reasons, the blood samples of a couple of patients yielded substantially fewer templates, so those samples were excluded from the blood-rectal overlap analysis. The healthy control group was small, consisting of only four individuals. Rectal repertoire features separated controls, mild-moderate and acute severe colitis patients; acute severe colitis showed reduced rectal diversity due to clonal expansions. Repertoires were derived from total lymphocyte DNA, so rare subsets such as regulatory T cells may have patterns not reflected. Autologous blood-rectal clonal overlap was significantly higher in ulcerative colitis patients than in controls, suggesting increased T cell trafficking to inflamed tissue. A couple of rectal CDR3 clonotypes were present in all ulcerative colitis patients and in none of the controls.

Before the diagnostic colonoscopy, none of the ulcerative colitis patients had been given immunosuppressive medication. Blood was sampled at the time of the colonoscopy. The Wizard kit (Promega) was used to extract genomic DNA from the blood and intestinal samples. The receptor comes from a boy aged 5 to 17 with moderate ulcerative colitis. Sequences were obtained from blood. This chain joins TRBV6-5 to TRBJ1-2, with 7 bases aligning to TRBD1. CDR3 reads: CASSYSTGNGYTF. The DNA sequence follows: TGTGCCAGCAGTTACTCGACAGGGAATGGCTACACCTTC.